The 5 T cell receptor beta chains given below trace back to one sample, sequenced in a study of cytotoxic CD8 clonotypes in ibrutinib-treated CLL. Assay used: immunoSEQ multiplex PCR; TCRdb lists only in-frame clones, some missing. The table lists about 70,000 clones, 90% of them singletons. The sample was PBMCs, taken after 12 months of ibrutinib treatment. All receptors derive from a human donor with chronic lymphocytic leukemia.

The chain is built from TRBV2 and TRBJ1-1; D gene uncertain. Trimming took 2 bases from V and 10 from J, leaving 14 bases between them. This CDR3 spans 13 amino acids. CDR1 is SNHLY, CDR2 FYNNEI, per germline. In DNA, the CDR3 is TGTGCCAGCAGTGAAATTTTGGTCGCAGGAGCTTTCTTT. The encoded protein is CASSEILVAGAFF.

J is TRBJ2-3 and V is TRBV15; D is perhaps TRBD2 (6 bases). The CDR3 runs to 14 residues. V lost 5 bases, J lost 4 bases, and 13 bases lay in between. CDR1 is LNHNV, CDR2 YYDKDF, per germline (reference sequence). The CDR3 nucleotides are TGTGCCACCAGCGAGGGATCGGGGGCAGATACGCAGTATTTT. This sequence encodes CATSEGSGADTQYF.

This sequence joins TRBV14 and TRBJ2-7, with D unclear. Deletions cut 5 bases from V and 2 bases from J, with 7 bases between. The CDR3 runs 12 residues. Germline V gene sequence: CDR1 SGHDN, CDR2 FVKESK. CDR3 in amino acids: CASSYTTYEQYF. CDR3 sequence (DNA): TGTGCCAGCAGCTACACCACCTACGAGCAGTACTTC.

The gene calls are TRBV11-3 and TRBJ2-5, with 8 bases lining up with TRBD1. V shed 9 bases and J 5 bases; nucleotides not matched to a gene: 5. CDR3 length equals 12 residues. CDR1 SGHNT and CDR2 YENEEA come from the germline V gene. In nucleotides, the CDR3 is TGTGCCAGTCAGGGGGCAGCTGAGACCCAGTACTTC. Amino acids: CASQGAAETQYF.

This rearrangement joins TRBV6-1 to TRBJ2-6; D remains unclear. The CDR3 runs 13 residues. V lost 7 bases to trimming and J lost 2 bases, with 6 bases between them. Germline V gene data show CDR1 as MNHNS and CDR2 as SASEGT. CDR3 DNA: TGTGCCAGCATCAACCCTGGGGCCAACGTCCTGACTTTC. Translating gives CASINPGANVLTF.